Following are 25 T cell receptor beta chains from one sample sequenced in a study of cytomegalovirus exposure and HLA in healthy donors. The primer mix had 60 Vbeta and 13 Jbeta primers. Here immunoSEQ multiplex PCR was the method, and the copy in TCRdb shows in-frame clones only, minus some. The table has about 140,000 clones, 82% seen once; the top ten hold roughly 3.2%. The sample was PBMCs. These receptor sequences come from a man younger than 35 in good health and CMV-seropositive.

The chain carries TRBV15 and TRBJ2-1; D not certain. Trimming left V 1 base short and J 7 bases short, with 2 bases between. The CDR3 has 11 residues. The germline V gene has CDR1 LNHNV and CDR2 YYDKDF (reference sequence). The CDR3 loop reads CATSRANEQFF. For the CDR3, the DNA is TGTGCCACCAGCAGAGCGAATGAGCAGTTCTTC.

In the case of this clone: Other DNA variants within this sample encode the same CDR3. V is TRBV30 and J is TRBJ1-3, with D unclear. V lost 0 bases to trimming and J lost 0 bases, with 6 bases between them. The CDR3 loop spans 14 amino acids. Germline CDR1 GTSNPN, CDR2 SVGIG (reference sequence). The CDR3 reads CAWSVGSSGNTIYF. The CDR3 coding sequence is TGTGCCTGGAGTGTTGGGAGCTCTGGAAACACCATATATTTT.

The chain recombines TRBV5-4 with TRBJ2-7, with 9 bases matching TRBD2. CDR3 length: 15 residues. Germline CDR1 is SGHNT and CDR2 is YYREEE (reference sequence). J gave up 5 bases and V 3 bases, and 9 bases lay outside the gene matches. The CDR3 region has the DNA TGTGCCAGCAGCTCCCTGAGAGCGGGAGGTGACGAGCAGTACTTC. Residues: CASSSLRAGGDEQYF.

The CDR3 region is CASSQVPGTGGAYGYTF. The CDR3 DNA reads as TGCGCCAGCAGCCAAGTGCCCGGGACAGGGGGCGCCTATGGCTACACCTTC. This chain joins TRBV4-1 and TRBJ1-2, with 12 bases matching TRBD1. CDR1 is MGHRA, CDR2 YSYEKL, per germline. This CDR3 is 17 amino acids long. The trim removed 1 base at V and 4 bases at J, leaving 7 bases unmatched.

The V call is TRBV27, the J call TRBJ1-5; 7 bases fit TRBD1. The CDR3 totals 15 residues. In germline, CDR1 is MNHEY, CDR2 SMNVEV (reference sequence). Trimming removed 0 bases from V and 5 bases from J; junction bases left unmatched: 4. CDR3 DNA sequence: TGTGCCAGCAGTTTATCGTACAGGGGTCATCAGCCCCAGCATTTT. Its protein product is CASSLSYRGHQPQHF.

The gene calls are TRBV7-9 and TRBJ2-1, with 12 bases aligning to TRBD2. Per germline, CDR1 SEHNR and CDR2 FQNEAQ (reference sequence). Germline trimming cut 5 bases from V and 1 base from J; bases unmatched to any gene: 6. This CDR3 is built from 17 residues. In nucleotides, the CDR3 is TGTGCCAGCAGCACTACCCTAGCGGGAGGGTCCTACAATGAGCAGTTCTTC. This codes for CASSTTLAGGSYNEQFF.

CDR3 in amino acids: CASSPTGSGTEAFF. Written as DNA, the CDR3 is TGTGCCAGCTCACCGACAGGGTCTGGAACTGAAGCTTTCTTT. The chain joins TRBV18 to TRBJ1-1; 7 nucleotides align to TRBD1. The ends lost 3 bases at V and 5 bases at J; junction bases unmatched: 6. This CDR3 comprises 14 residues. Looked up from germline, CDR1 is KGHSH and CDR2 is LQKENI.

CDR3 sequence: CASSYTRGSEAFF. The CDR3 coding sequence is TGTGCCAGCAGTTATACCCGGGGGTCTGAAGCTTTCTTT. This chain connects TRBV6-5 to TRBJ1-1; perhaps TRBD1 as D (5 bases). The CDR3 has 13 residues. Germline CDR1 is MNHEY and CDR2 is SVGAGI. V was shortened by 3 bases and J by 6 bases, with 11 bases between the two germline ends.

The V call is TRBV15, the J call TRBJ1-5; D remains ambiguous. Per germline, CDR1 LNHNV and CDR2 YYDKDF (reference sequence). The CDR3 has 14 residues. Trimming took off 4 bases at V and 7 bases at J, with 14 bases between the two ends. The chain's CDR3 is CATSMGGITQPQHF. CDR3 coding DNA: TGTGCCACCAGCATGGGAGGGATCACGCAGCCCCAGCATTTT.

This chain uses TRBV7-6 with TRBJ2-5; 13 bases are a match to TRBD2. The length of the CDR3 is 14 residues. The V segment lost 5 bases and the J segment 4 bases; nucleotides outside the gene matches: 1. Germline loops: CDR1 SGHVS, CDR2 FNYEAQ. CDR3 coding DNA: TGTGCCAGCAGCGGACTAGCGGGAGTAGAGACCCAGTACTTC. The encoded protein is CASSGLAGVETQYF. Complete variable domain (other parts from reference TRBV7-6 and TRBJ2-5): GAGVSQSPRYKVTKRGQDVALRCDPISGHVSLYWYRQALGQGPEFLTYFNYEAQQDKSGLPNDRFSAERPEGSISTLTIQRTEQRDSAMYRCASSGLAGVETQYFGPGTRLLVL.

This CDR3 is CASNPTGAPNQPQHF. In DNA form, the CDR3 reads TGTGCCAGTAACCCGACAGGGGCCCCCAATCAGCCCCAGCATTTT. The chain couples TRBV19 to TRBJ1-5; 8 bases fit TRBD1. This CDR3 has 15 residues. V was pared by 7 bases and J by 3 bases, with 8 bases of the junction left unmatched. CDR1 and CDR2 (germline): LNHDA, SQIVND (reference sequence).

V is TRBV7-9 and J is TRBJ2-7, with 8 bases that match TRBD2. CDR1 and CDR2 from the germline V gene are SEHNR and FQNEAQ (reference sequence). The length of the CDR3 is 16 residues. J was trimmed by 3 bases and V by 7 bases; bases with no gene match: 14. CDR3 DNA: TGTGCCAGCACTAGGGGCGGGACTAGTAAGGTCTACGAGCAGTACTTC. Translation: CASTRGGTSKVYEQYF.

The J gene is TRBJ1-1, the V gene TRBV28; possible D gene TRBD1, 6 bases. Germline V gene sequence: CDR1 MDHEN, CDR2 SYDVKM. The CDR3 spans 17 residues. V was cut by 7 bases and J by 0 bases, with 21 bases left in between. The CDR3 region is CASTPNPGAGMNTEAFF. The CDR3 DNA is TGTGCCAGCACTCCTAACCCAGGGGCAGGGATGAACACTGAAGCTTTCTTT.

V is TRBV4-1 and J is TRBJ2-7, with a possible D match to TRBD2 (5 bases). Germline V gene lookup returns CDR1 MGHRA and CDR2 YSYEKL. V was trimmed by 0 bases and J by 2 bases, leaving 14 bases between them. The CDR3 has 16 residues. CDR3 residues: CASSQDGLSPTYEQYF. As DNA, the CDR3 is TGCGCCAGCAGCCAAGATGGACTTTCCCCTACCTACGAGCAGTACTTC.

V usage is TRBV7-6 and J usage is TRBJ2-3, with 7 bases fitting TRBD2. The CDR3 has 16 residues. The V segment lost 6 bases and the J segment 4 bases; nucleotides outside the gene matches: 13. Germline V gene data show CDR1 as SGHVS and CDR2 as FNYEAQ. CDR3: CASRRLSGIDADTQYF. In DNA form, the CDR3 reads TGTGCCAGCAGACGGCTAAGCGGGATTGATGCAGATACGCAGTATTTT.

The J gene is TRBJ2-5, the V gene TRBV7-9; D gene unclear. V dropped 1 base and J dropped 2 bases, with 8 bases sitting between them. Germline lookup yields CDR1 SEHNR and CDR2 FQNEAQ (reference sequence). The CDR3 covers 14 residues. The CDR3 DNA follows: TGTGCCAGCAGCTTAGAACTGCTACAAGAGACCCAGTACTTC. Translation: CASSLELLQETQYF.

This rearrangement joins TRBV13 to TRBJ2-1; TRBD2 agrees at 9 bases. This CDR3 region has 15 residues. The V gene's germline CDR1 is PRHDT and CDR2 FYEKMQ (reference sequence). V lost 6 bases and J lost 4; bases outside the gene matches: 7. CDR3 DNA: TGTGCCAGCAGTTTCGGACTAGCGCGATACAATGAGCAGTTCTTC. Translation gives CASSFGLARYNEQFF.

This clone has a handful of counts. The chain is built from TRBV29-1 and TRBJ2-7; tentative D call: TRBD2 (7 bases). V was trimmed by 3 bases and J by 0 bases, leaving 12 bases between them. Germline loops: CDR1 SQVTM, CDR2 ANQGSEA. The CDR3 sequence is 14 residues long. CDR3 residues: CSVDREDSSYEQYF. The CDR3 DNA reads TGCAGCGTTGACCGGGAGGACAGCTCCTACGAGCAGTACTTC.

CDR3 residues: CASSLGGSGLSYNEQFF. CDR3 sequence (DNA): TGCGCCAGCAGCTTAGGGGGTAGCGGGCTCTCCTACAATGAGCAGTTCTTC. V is TRBV5-1 and J is TRBJ2-1, with D possibly matching TRBD2 (7 bases). CDR3 size: 17 residues. Germline-derived CDR1 and CDR2 are SGHRS and YFSETQ. Trimming took off 2 bases at V and 0 bases at J, with 15 bases between the two ends.

The J gene is TRBJ2-1, the V gene TRBV7-6; D perhaps matches TRBD2 (5 bases). V was shortened by 1 base and J by 2 bases, with 12 bases between the two germline ends. The CDR3 length is 16 residues. Germline values: CDR1 SGHVS, CDR2 FNYEAQ. The CDR3 DNA reads as TGTGCCAGCAGCTTAGTTGGGGAGAAGGCCTACAATGAGCAGTTCTTC. Its translation: CASSLVGEKAYNEQFF.

The genes are TRBV7-9 and TRBJ2-7, with unresolved D. Deletions cut 5 bases from V and 3 bases from J, with 8 bases between. Germline V gene lookup returns CDR1 SEHNR and CDR2 FQNEAQ (reference sequence). The CDR3 is made up of 12 amino acids. The CDR3 is CASSLTNYEQYF. The DNA for the CDR3 is TGTGCCAGCAGCCTAACTAACTACGAGCAGTACTTC.

This sequence joins TRBV5-1 and TRBJ2-5; TRBD2 agrees at 9 bases. This CDR3 spans 14 amino acids. The V segment lost 3 bases and the J segment 4 bases; nucleotides outside the gene matches: 4. Germline V gene data show CDR1 as SGHRS and CDR2 as YFSETQ. The CDR3 is CASSSSGAPETQYF. The CDR3 DNA follows: TGCGCCAGCAGCTCTAGCGGGGCCCCAGAGACCCAGTACTTC.

The V and J genes are TRBV27 and TRBJ2-1; 12 bases line up with TRBD2. The CDR3 has 15 residues. Trimming at V came to 6 bases and at J to 10 bases, leaving 10 bases not matched to a gene. Germline CDR1 and CDR2: MNHEY and SMNVEV (reference sequence). Here the CDR3 DNA reads TGTGCCAGCAGGGGACTAGCGGGCCTTGTTGGGGAGCAGTTCTTC. It specifies CASRGLAGLVGEQFF.

J is TRBJ2-1 and V is TRBV6-5; 8 nucleotides match TRBD2. With V trimmed by 5 bases and J by 5 bases, 8 bases remained unmatched. The germline CDR1 and CDR2 sequences are MNHEY and SVGAGI. The CDR3 is 15 amino acids. In nucleotides, the CDR3 is TGTGCCAGCAGTCGGAGCGGGAGAGGGGACAATGAGCAGTTCTTC. Its translation is CASSRSGRGDNEQFF.

The J gene is TRBJ2-1, the V gene TRBV7-6; TRBD2 agrees at 7 bases. CDR1 and CDR2 (germline): SGHVS, FNYEAQ. Germline trimming cut 5 bases from V and 5 bases from J; bases unmatched to any gene: 6. The CDR3 loop spans 14 amino acids. CDR3 sequence: CASSPASGHNEQFF. The CDR3 DNA is TGTGCCAGCAGCCCTGCTAGCGGCCACAATGAGCAGTTCTTC.